At least ten counts were recorded for the clone carrying this T cell receptor (beta chain). This sample is drawn from a study of read filtering for tumor transcriptome and immune sequencing. Germline V CDR1 and CDR2: SGHRS, YFSETQ. The V gene lost 0 bases and the J gene lost 5 bases, with 7 bases spanning the gap. The CDR3 contains 13 residues. From approximately 430 ng of RNA, a library with molecular barcoded alpha/delta and beta/gamma adaptors was made. MiXCR, applied by TCRdb to the reads, yields one record per CDR3 protein. The sample records some 120,000 distinct CDR3 sequences, approximately 12% being singletons.

Sample: a population of CD138-negative cells sorted from bone marrow. The TCR sequence derives from a donor at least 40 years old with multiple myeloma. The chain carries TRBV5-1 and TRBJ2-3; no definite D call. In nucleotides, the CDR3 is TGCGCCAGCAGCTTGGAGTGGGAAGATACGCAGTATTTT. Protein product: CASSLEWEDTQYF.